This T cell receptor (beta chain) was sequenced in a study of shared clonotypes between healthy human individuals. This clone was detected only a few times. Its antigen is still unknown. Losses at the gene ends were 0 bases for V and 4 bases for J; bases not matched to a gene: 3. This CDR3 spans 17 amino acids. CDR1 ENHRY and CDR2 SYGVKD come from the germline V gene. Study results and caveats: Non-shared clonotypes displayed generation probabilities falling below those of clonotypes present in all four donors.

The naive CD8 subset, CD45RO-negative cells positively selected for CCR7, excluded terminally differentiated effector memory CD45RA+ cells. Deep level was the assay's run setting. The protocol was immunoSEQ multiplex PCR, while the TCRdb copy is restricted to in-frame clones and leaves out a portion. This table holds some 2,100,000 clones, about 93% found once. Specimen: naive CD8+ T cells from PBMCs. The V call is TRBV10-3, the J call TRBJ2-7, with 16 bases fitting TRBD2. The source is a man between 18 and 29 years old in good health. Some clones in this sample may be carry-over from other donors' samples. Here the CDR3 DNA reads TGTGCCATCAGTGAGTCGGGACTAGCGGGAGGGGAGTACGAGCAGTACTTC. Residues: CAISESGLAGGEYEQYF.